A single sample gave rise to the 22 T cell receptor beta chains below, sequenced in a study of patients and donors after allogeneic stem cell transplantation. MiXCR, applied by TCRdb to the RT-PCR reads, yields one record per CDR3 protein. The table shows tens of thousands of distinct CDR3 sequences, with 40% to 60% occurring only once. The sequenced sample was blood, either unsorted or a sorted T cell fraction (not recorded which). The receptor set was obtained from a human donor who was either an allogeneic HSCT recipient or a stem cell or donor lymphocyte infusion donor (not recorded which). It is not recorded whose cells these are; they may come from a transplant donor.

The rearrangement links TRBV29-1 to TRBJ1-2; D is unresolved. The CDR3 contains 15 residues. Germline loops: CDR1 SQVTM, CDR2 ANQGSEA. The germline V and J ends were trimmed by 4 bases and 0 bases, with 15 bases remaining between them. The CDR3 loop is CSVGQGKPTNYGYTF. The CDR3 nucleotides are TGCAGCGTTGGACAAGGCAAACCAACTAACTATGGCTACACCTTC.

Points on this clonotype: The germline gene is not matched at one end of the junction; a read error may be the cause. The chain employs TRBV4-1 and TRBJ1-5; D perhaps matches TRBD1 (5 bases). The CDR3 loop spans 15 amino acids. Germline loops: CDR1 MGHRA, CDR2 YSYEKL. The CDR3: CASNQGVRSNQPQHF. The DNA for the CDR3 is TGCGCCAGCAACCAAGGGGTTAGGAGCAATCAGCCCCAGCATTTT.

This rearrangement joins TRBV12-3 or TRBV12-4 to TRBJ1-1; D remains ambiguous. V dropped 5 bases and J dropped 0 bases, with 10 bases sitting between them. This CDR3 has 14 residues. The CDR3 loop is CASSPPEVNTEAFF. CDR3 in DNA: TGTGCCAGCAGTCCCCCTGAGGTGAACACTGAAGCTTTCTTT.

The V and J genes are TRBV5-4 and TRBJ2-1; D is unclear. Deletions cut 5 bases from V and 5 bases from J, with 11 bases between. This CDR3 spans 13 amino acids. Germline V lookup: CDR1 SGHNT, CDR2 YYREEE (reference sequence). The CDR3 nucleotides are TGTGCCAGCAGATTAGACGGGCACAATGAGCAGTTCTTC. Amino acid sequence: CASRLDGHNEQFF.

In its sample, this clonotype was seen a few times. This chain links TRBV9 with TRBJ1-1, with no clear D. CDR1 is SGDLS, CDR2 YYNGEE, per germline. The germline V and J ends were trimmed by 0 bases and 8 bases, with 17 bases remaining between them. The CDR3 is made up of 15 amino acids. The CDR3 sequence: CASSVGTPRPSEAFF. CDR3 nucleotide sequence: TGTGCCAGCAGCGTAGGAACCCCCCGCCCCTCGGAAGCTTTCTTT.

The rearrangement links TRBV6-5 to TRBJ1-4; D not certain. The V end was cut by 4 bases, the J end by 0 bases, with 12 bases between. Germline loops: CDR1 MNHEY, CDR2 SVGAGI. This CDR3 region has 16 residues. The DNA for the CDR3 is TGTGCCAGCAGTTCCGACGGAGTTGCAACTAATGAAAAACTGTTTTTT. Translated: CASSSDGVATNEKLFF.

The CDR3 nucleotides are TGTGCCAGCAGCCAAGGGACAGTAAAGAACACTGAAGCTTTCTTT. Translation gives CASSQGTVKNTEAFF. This chain links TRBV3-1 with TRBJ1-1, with D perhaps TRBD1 (6 bases). V gave up 1 base and J gave up 1 base, with 10 bases separating them. This CDR3 region has 15 residues. Looked up from germline, CDR1 is LGHDT and CDR2 is YNNKEL (reference sequence).

This chain links TRBV7-2 with TRBJ2-2; tentatively, D is TRBD2 (6 bases). Germline loops: CDR1 SGHTA, CDR2 FQGNSA. This CDR3 is built from 12 residues. V shed 1 base and J shed 10 bases, with 7 bases lying between them. The CDR3 region is CASSLGTKELFF. As DNA, the CDR3 is TGTGCCAGCAGCTTAGGGACTAAGGAGCTGTTTTTT.

The rearrangement uses TRBV5-1 and TRBJ1-3; D unresolved. The germline CDR1 and CDR2 sequences are SGHRS and YFSETQ. This CDR3 is 13 amino acids long. V was clipped by 2 bases and J by 4 bases, with 7 bases between them. The CDR3 region is CASSFSTGNTIYF. CDR3 DNA: TGCGCCAGCAGCTTCTCGACGGGAAACACCATATATTTT.

The sample holds one count of this clonotype. V is TRBV4-3 and J is TRBJ2-1, with 7 bases fitting TRBD2. Germline V gives CDR1 LGHNA, CDR2 YSLEER. This CDR3 has 16 amino acids. The V and J ends lost 3 bases and 6 bases, in that order; junction bases with no gene match: 11. The CDR3 here is CASSQERRELGNEQFF. The DNA of the CDR3 is TGCGCCAGCAGCCAGGAGAGGCGGGAGTTAGGCAATGAGCAGTTCTTC.

This clonotype appeared a few times. This chain joins TRBV4-1 and TRBJ1-6; D possibly corresponds to TRBD1 (5 bases). The CDR3 totals 14 residues. Trimming left V 1 base short and J 10 bases short, with 11 bases between. Germline-derived CDR1 and CDR2 are MGHRA and YSYEKL. CDR3 in amino acids: CASSQVWGSSPLHF. For the CDR3, the DNA is TGCGCCAGCAGCCAAGTCTGGGGGAGCTCACCCCTCCACTTT.

The chain joins TRBV20-1 to TRBJ1-6, with 8 bases aligning to TRBD1. Per germline, CDR1 DFQATT and CDR2 SNEGSKA (reference sequence). This CDR3 comprises 13 residues. V was pared by 4 bases and J by 14 bases, with 10 bases of the junction left unmatched. The CDR3 loop is CSAKDRELWTLHF. CDR3 DNA: TGCAGTGCTAAGGACAGGGAGCTTTGGACCCTCCACTTT.

The chain couples TRBV21-1 to TRBJ1-5; TRBD1, the table's D call, was not compared with the DNA. TRBV21-1 is recorded as a pseudogene. The CDR3 runs 13 residues. The CDR3 protein is CASSGQGREPQHF. In DNA, the CDR3 is TGTGCCAGCAGCGGACAGGGGAGGGAGCCCCAGCATTTT.

This clonotype was seen a handful of times. The rearrangement joins TRBV20-1 to TRBJ1-4, with a possible D match to TRBD1 (5 bases). V lost 6 bases to trimming and J lost 0 bases, with 14 bases between them. The CDR3 runs to 15 residues. CDR1 and CDR2 from the germline V gene are DFQATT and SNEGSKA (reference sequence). Written as DNA, the CDR3 is TGCAGTGCAATGACAGCTTTTTCAACTAATGAAAAACTGTTTTTT. It codes for CSAMTAFSTNEKLFF.

The table lists this clonotype with many counts. The gene calls are TRBV28 and TRBJ2-7, with 9 positions matching TRBD2. Germline V gives CDR1 MDHEN, CDR2 SYDVKM. The CDR3 is 13 amino acids. Trimming cost V 4 bases and J 6 bases; bases outside gene matches: 4. The CDR3 sequence: CASSSTSGVEQYF. The CDR3 DNA is TGTGCCAGCAGTTCGACTAGCGGTGTCGAGCAGTACTTC.

V is TRBV20-1 and J is TRBJ2-7, with D uncertain. Trimming removed 1 base from V and 0 bases from J, with 7 bases in between. Germline V gene sequence: CDR1 DFQATT, CDR2 SNEGSKA (reference sequence). CDR3 length: 13 amino acids. This chain's CDR3 is CSARVLDSYEQYF. CDR3 DNA: TGCAGTGCTAGAGTTCTTGACTCCTACGAGCAGTACTTC.

This chain joins TRBV4-3 and TRBJ1-2; D unclear. The V end was cut by 0 bases, the J end by 4 bases, with 12 bases between. Germline loops: CDR1 LGHNA, CDR2 YSLEER. The CDR3 is made up of 15 amino acids. The CDR3 DNA is TGCGCCAGCAGCCAAGATCTGCGGGGAGGCTATGGCTACACCTTC. This sequence encodes CASSQDLRGGYGYTF.

CDR3: CASSGGTRQPQHF. For the CDR3, the DNA is TGTGCCAGCAGCGGCGGGACAAGGCAGCCCCAGCATTTT. This chain uses TRBV28 with TRBJ1-5, with D tentatively TRBD1 (6 bases). Per the germline V gene, CDR1 is MDHEN and CDR2 is SYDVKM. This CDR3 is built from 13 residues. Deletions cut 6 bases from V and 7 bases from J, with 13 bases between.

V is TRBV15 and J is TRBJ1-1, with a possible D match to TRBD1 (5 bases). Trimming took 0 bases from V and 6 from J, leaving 14 bases between them. The CDR3 covers 15 residues. Looked up from germline, CDR1 is LNHNV and CDR2 is YYDKDF (reference sequence). CDR3 in amino acids: CATSRDLGVRAEAFF. The CDR3 nucleotides are TGTGCCACCAGCAGAGATTTAGGGGTTCGGGCTGAAGCTTTCTTT.

This chain joins TRBV11-2 and TRBJ2-7; 9 nucleotides align to TRBD2. CDR1 and CDR2 from the germline V gene are SGHAT and FQNNGV. V lost 6 bases to trimming and J lost 0 bases; unmatched junction nucleotides: 6. The CDR3 runs 15 residues. The CDR3 here is CASSRSGSVSYEQYF. CDR3 bases: TGTGCCAGCAGTCGTAGCGGGAGTGTCTCCTACGAGCAGTACTTC.

The rearrangement links TRBV20-1 to TRBJ1-5; D call uncertain. Germline CDR1 DFQATT, CDR2 SNEGSKA (reference sequence). The CDR3 consists of 13 residues. V lost 3 bases and J lost 5, with 11 bases in between. The CDR3 DNA is TGCAGTGCTAGTCAAGAGCGTGATCAGCCCCAGCATTTT. Protein sequence: CSASQERDQPQHF.

This clonotype was detected only a few times. V gene TRBV5-5 combines with J gene TRBJ1-2; D remains ambiguous. CDR1 and CDR2 (germline): SGHKS, YYEKEE (reference sequence). Trimming took off 2 bases at V and 1 base at J, with 9 bases between the two ends. The CDR3 covers 14 residues. The CDR3 DNA reads TGTGCCAGCAGCTTTTTCGACCATAACTATGGCTACACCTTC. Translation: CASSFFDHNYGYTF.